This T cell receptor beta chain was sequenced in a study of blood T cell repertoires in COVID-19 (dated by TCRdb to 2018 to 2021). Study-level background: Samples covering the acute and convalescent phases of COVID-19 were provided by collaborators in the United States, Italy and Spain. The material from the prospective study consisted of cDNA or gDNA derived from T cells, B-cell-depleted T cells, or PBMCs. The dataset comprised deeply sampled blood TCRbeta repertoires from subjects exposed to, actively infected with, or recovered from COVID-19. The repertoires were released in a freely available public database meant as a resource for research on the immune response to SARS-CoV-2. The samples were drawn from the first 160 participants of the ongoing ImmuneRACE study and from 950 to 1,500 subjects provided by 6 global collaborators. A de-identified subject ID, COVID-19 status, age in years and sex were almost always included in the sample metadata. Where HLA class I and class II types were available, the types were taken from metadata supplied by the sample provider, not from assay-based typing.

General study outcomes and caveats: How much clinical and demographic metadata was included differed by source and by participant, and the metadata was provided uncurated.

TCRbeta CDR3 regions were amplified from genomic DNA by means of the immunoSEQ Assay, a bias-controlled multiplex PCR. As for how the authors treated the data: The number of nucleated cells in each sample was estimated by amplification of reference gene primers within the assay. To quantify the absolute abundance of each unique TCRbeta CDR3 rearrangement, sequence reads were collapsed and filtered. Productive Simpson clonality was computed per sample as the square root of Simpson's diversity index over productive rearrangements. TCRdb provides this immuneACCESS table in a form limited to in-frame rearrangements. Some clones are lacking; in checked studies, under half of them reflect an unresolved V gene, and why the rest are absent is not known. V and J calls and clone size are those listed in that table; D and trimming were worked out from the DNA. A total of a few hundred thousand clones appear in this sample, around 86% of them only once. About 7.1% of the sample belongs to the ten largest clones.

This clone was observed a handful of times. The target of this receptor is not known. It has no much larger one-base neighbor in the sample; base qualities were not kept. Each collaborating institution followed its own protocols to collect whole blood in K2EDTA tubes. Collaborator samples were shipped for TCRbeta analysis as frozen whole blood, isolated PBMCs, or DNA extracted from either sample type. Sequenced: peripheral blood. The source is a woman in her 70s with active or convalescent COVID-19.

CDR3 protein: CASSDYAHEQYF. The bases are TGCGCCAGCAGCGACTACGCGCACGAGCAGTACTTC. The receptor chain draws on TRBV4-1 and TRBJ2-7; the D gene is possibly TRBD2, with 5 bases matching. Including the terminal cysteine and phenylalanine, the CDR3 comprises 12 residues. Only the CDR3 DNA is retained, 36 bases long and in frame from the first base. Reading the germline V gene gives CDR1 MGHRA and CDR2 YSYEKL. V lost 5 bases and J lost 5 bases; the stretch between them is 10 bases long.